The clone carrying this TCR beta chain was seen at least ten times. What it binds is unknown. A second PCR, run for about 6 to 11 cycles, used a sample-barcoded 5' primer plus a J-beta primer mix. Tags on each cDNA molecule came from a template-switch adaptor with 12 random nucleotides. TCRdb redid the calling of the 5' RACE reads with MiXCR, one entry per CDR3 protein. Of about 670,000 distinct CDR3 sequences detected, around 52% appear once; the ten largest clones hold roughly 13%. This sample stems from a study of blood T cells in healthy people across ages. Study details: With template switching, about one barcoded beta molecule was captured per two T cells. The study, taken as a whole, reports: Diversity estimates from one million T cells were considered underestimates.

The V end lost 2 bases, the J end lost 6 bases, and 12 bases lay between the germline ends. The CDR3 extends over 14 amino acids. Per germline, CDR1 SGHTA and CDR2 FQGNSA. This rearrangement joins TRBV7-2 to TRBJ2-3, with unresolved D. This clonotype was obtained from an elderly woman in good health. The sample was blood. CDR3 sequence reads: CASSLLAMVDTQYF. The CDR3 DNA follows: TGTGCCAGCAGCTTACTGGCTATGGTGGATACGCAGTATTTT.